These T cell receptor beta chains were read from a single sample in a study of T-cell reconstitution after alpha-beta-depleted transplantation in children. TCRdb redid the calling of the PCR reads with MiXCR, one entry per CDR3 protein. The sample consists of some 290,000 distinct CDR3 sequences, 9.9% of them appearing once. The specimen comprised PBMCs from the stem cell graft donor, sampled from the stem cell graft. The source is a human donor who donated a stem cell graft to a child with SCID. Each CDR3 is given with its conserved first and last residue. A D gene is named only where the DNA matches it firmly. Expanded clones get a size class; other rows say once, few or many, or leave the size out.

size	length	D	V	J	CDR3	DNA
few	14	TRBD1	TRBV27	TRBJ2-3	CASKPAGGSGTQYF	TGTGCCAGCAAACCGGCAGGGGGCTCAGGGACGCAGTATTTT
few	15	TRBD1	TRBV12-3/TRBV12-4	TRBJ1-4	CASSQQQGAGQKLFF	TGTGCCAGCAGTCAACAACAGGGGGCCGGTCAAAAACTGTTTTTT
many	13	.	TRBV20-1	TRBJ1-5	CSASRGSNQPQHF	TGCAGTGCTAGTCGGGGTAGCAATCAGCCCCAGCATTTT
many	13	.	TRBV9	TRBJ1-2	CASSVAGEGGYTF	TGTGCCAGCAGCGTAGCAGGGGAAGGTGGCTACACCTTC
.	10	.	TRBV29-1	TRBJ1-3	CSALGNTIYF	TGCAGCGCGTTAGGAAACACCATATATTTT
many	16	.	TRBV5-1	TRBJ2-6	CASSLVGGVGANVLTF	TGCGCCAGCAGCTTGGTAGGAGGGGTAGGGGCCAACGTCCTGACTTTC
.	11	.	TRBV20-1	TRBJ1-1	CSAREDSGAFF	TGCAGTGCTAGAGAGGATAGCGGGGCTTTCTTT
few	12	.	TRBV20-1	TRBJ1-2	CSVPSGVGGYTF	TGCAGTGTCCCCTCGGGGGTGGGTGGCTACACCTTC
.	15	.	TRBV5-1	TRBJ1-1	CASSPASGGGAEAFF	TGCGCCAGCAGCCCCGCCAGCGGGGGGGGGGCTGAAGCTTTCTTT
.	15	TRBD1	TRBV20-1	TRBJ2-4	CSAPDRSGAKNIQYF	TGCAGTGCGCCGGACAGGTCGGGAGCCAAAAACATTCAGTACTTC
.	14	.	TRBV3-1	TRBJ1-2	CASSQNRVDYGYTF	TGTGCCAGCAGCCAAAACAGGGTCGACTATGGCTACACCTTC
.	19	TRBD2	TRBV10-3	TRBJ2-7	CAISELGLTSGVNSYEQYF	TGTGCCATCAGTGAGTTAGGGTTAACTAGCGGGGTCAACTCCTACGAGCAGTACTTC
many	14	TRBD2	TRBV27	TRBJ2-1	CASTQSGGAREQFF	TGTGCCAGCACCCAAAGCGGGGGGGCCCGGGAGCAGTTCTTC
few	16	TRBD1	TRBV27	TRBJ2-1	CASSSLPGQGANEQFF	TGTGCCAGCAGTTCACTACCGGGACAGGGGGCTAATGAGCAGTTCTTC
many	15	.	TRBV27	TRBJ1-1	CASSLSTGRGTEAFF	TGTGCCAGCAGTTTATCGACCGGCAGGGGCACTGAAGCTTTCTTT
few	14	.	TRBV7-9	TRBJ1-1	CASASKTVNTEAFF	TGTGCCAGCGCCAGCAAGACAGTGAACACTGAAGCTTTCTTT
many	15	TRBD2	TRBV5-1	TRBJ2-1	CASSLSLAGGNEQFF	TGCGCCAGCAGCTTGTCGCTAGCGGGGGGAAATGAGCAGTTCTTC
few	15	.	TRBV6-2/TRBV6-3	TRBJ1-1	CASRPRLGLNTEAFF	TGTGCCAGCAGACCTCGCCTAGGGTTGAACACTGAAGCTTTCTTT
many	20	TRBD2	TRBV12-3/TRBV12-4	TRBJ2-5	CASSSPRAKERGGAFGTQYF	TGTGCCAGCAGTTCCCCCAGGGCGAAGGAGCGGGGGGGGGCCTTTGGGACCCAGTACTTC
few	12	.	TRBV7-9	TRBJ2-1	CASRDRYNEQFF	TGTGCCAGCCGAGACAGATACAATGAGCAGTTCTTC